Detailed here is one T cell receptor (beta chain). Treatment reported: about 20 received Ad26.COV2.S at low or high dose, single or two shots; roughly 5 received placebo; per-sample allocation not given. Sampling occurred on day 63 after the first vaccine or placebo injection. The sample belongs to a study of Ad26.COV2.S vaccination and SARS-CoV-2 variants. Clones were sequenced by immunoSEQ multiplex PCR, and TCRdb holds only the in-frame ones, with some missing. The sample consists of hundreds of thousands of clones, around nine tenths of them appearing once. CDR1 is SGHRS, CDR2 YFSETQ, per germline. The CDR3 sequence is 13 residues long. J lost 4 bases, V lost 7 bases, and 3 bases had no gene match.

The chain is built from TRBV5-1 and TRBJ2-1, with TRBD2 matching 9 bases. The sample was peripheral blood, taken in a trial of Ad26.COV2.S vaccine versus placebo. The clonotype comes from a person between 18 and 60 years old who received the Ad26.COV2.S COVID-19 vaccine or a placebo. For the CDR3, the DNA is TGCGCCAGCGGGCTAGCGGGGTACAATGAGCAGTTCTTC. This codes for CASGLAGYNEQFF.